What follows are 4 T cell receptor beta chains derived from one specimen sequenced in a study of T cells after yellow fever vaccination. TCRdb called the 5' RACE reads again in MiXCR, with one record for every CDR3 protein. Of 150,000 to 200,000 distinct CDR3 sequences listed, roughly a tenth were seen once; the top ten hold about 40%. Sequences were derived from CD8+ T cells sorted from PBMCs, sampled 45 days after the yellow fever booster vaccination. These receptors all come from a man aged 18 to 35 who received the YFV17D yellow fever vaccine.

This clonotype was seen a handful of times. The V and J genes are TRBV5-5 and TRBJ2-7; 8 bases fit TRBD1. Losses at the gene ends were 0 bases for V and 1 base for J; bases not matched to a gene: 3. Germline V gives CDR1 SGHKS, CDR2 YYEKEE (reference sequence). The CDR3 totals 15 residues. The CDR3 bases are TGTGCCAGCAGCTTGGCGCGGGACAGGTCCTACGAGCAGTACGTC. Translating gives CASSLARDRSYEQYV.

The chain combines TRBV4-3 with TRBJ2-7, with 7 bases that match TRBD1. The CDR3 contains 15 residues. With 4 bases clipped from V and 0 bases from J, the junction kept 6 bases outside the gene matches. Germline-derived CDR1 and CDR2 are LGHNA and YSLEER. CDR3 sequence: CASSPATGSSYEQYF. The CDR3 region has the DNA TGCGCCAGCAGCCCGGCGACAGGGTCCTCCTACGAGCAGTACTTC.

The chain couples TRBV12-3 or TRBV12-4 to TRBJ1-5; D is uncertain. V shed 5 bases and J shed 4 bases, with 12 bases lying between them. The CDR3 runs 14 residues. The CDR3 DNA reads TGTGCCAGCAGTCTAATGGAGTATAATCAGCCCCAGCATTTT. Its protein is CASSLMEYNQPQHF.

This clonotype was seen only a few times. The chain combines TRBV29-1 with TRBJ1-1; no clear D gene. The length of the CDR3 is 12 residues. V lost 4 bases and J 4 bases, leaving 10 bases between the germline ends. From germline, CDR1 is SQVTM and CDR2 ANQGSEA. The CDR3 bases are TGCAGCGTTGGTTTACGGGGCACTGAAGCTTTCTTT. Amino acid sequence: CSVGLRGTEAFF.